Sequencing of this T cell receptor beta chain was carried out in a study of immune evolution from preneoplasia to lung adenocarcinoma. Study observations and caveats: Normal lung had the highest top T cell clone frequencies. Later-stage lesions seemingly showed higher T cell density and diversity than normal lung.

Histologic diagnosis was independently verified by two lung pathologists. The length of the CDR3 is 13 residues. The germline V gene has CDR1 LNHDA and CDR2 SQIVND (reference sequence). Trimming stripped 5 bases from V and 2 bases from J, with 9 bases between. Of note for this clone: The target antigen is unknown.

Some clones are missing from TCRdb's copy, which holds only in-frame ones; the method was immunoSEQ multiplex PCR. In the table there are about 7,900 clones, roughly 73% of which are singletons. The chain recombines TRBV19 with TRBJ2-5; D unresolved. Sample: FFPE adjacent normal lung tissue. The receptor was derived from a person aged 65 to 79 with lung adenocarcinoma. CDR3 amino acids: CASSVRLQETQYF. The CDR3 DNA follows: TGTGCCAGTAGTGTCCGACTGCAAGAGACCCAGTACTTC.